The clone carrying this T cell receptor beta chain was seen ten or more times. Antigen: not known. The germline V gene encodes CDR1 SEHNR and CDR2 FQNEAQ (reference sequence). This CDR3 is built from 12 residues. Trimming took 5 bases from V and 12 from J, leaving 14 bases between them. The data stem from a study of post-analysis software for immune sequencing data. The overall study: Progressive-relapsing, secondary progressive and relapsing-remitting multiple sclerosis were among the disease courses included.

Included in the TCR beta cDNA libraries were unique molecular identifiers. TCRdb used MiXCR to reprocess the PCR reads, holding one entry per CDR3 protein. The sample lists roughly 200,000 distinct CDR3 sequences; roughly 28% were seen once. Study outcomes and limitations: Significantly lower normalized Chao1 diversity was seen in multiple sclerosis patients than in controls. TRBV5-6, TRBV5-1 and TRBV20-1 belonged to a set of roughly 5 TRBV segments that were more frequent in patients than controls.

Sequenced sample: blood. The receptor comes from a girl under 18 with multiple sclerosis. This chain links TRBV7-9 with TRBJ2-1; D call uncertain. CDR3 sequence: CASSPETGWQFF. The CDR3 bases are TGTGCCAGCAGCCCTGAGACTGGGTGGCAGTTCTTC. The full variable domain, its missing parts supplied by reference TRBV7-9 and TRBJ2-1, is DTGVSQNPRHKITKRGQNVTFRCDPISEHNRLYWYRQTLGQGPEFLTYFQNEAQLEKSRLLSDRFSAERPKGSFSTLEIQRTEQGDSAMYLCASSPETGWQFFGPGTRLTVL.